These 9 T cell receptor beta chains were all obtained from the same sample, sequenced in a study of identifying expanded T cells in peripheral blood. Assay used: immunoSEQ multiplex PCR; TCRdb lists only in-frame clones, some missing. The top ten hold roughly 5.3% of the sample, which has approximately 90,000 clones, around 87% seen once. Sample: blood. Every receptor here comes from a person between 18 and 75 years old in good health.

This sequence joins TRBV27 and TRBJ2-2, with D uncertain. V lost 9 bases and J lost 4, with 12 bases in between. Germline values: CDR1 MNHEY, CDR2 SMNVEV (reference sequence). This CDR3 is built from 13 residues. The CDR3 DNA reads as TGTGCCAGTCAGTGGTTGGGCACCGGGGAGCTGTTTTTT. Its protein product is CASQWLGTGELFF.

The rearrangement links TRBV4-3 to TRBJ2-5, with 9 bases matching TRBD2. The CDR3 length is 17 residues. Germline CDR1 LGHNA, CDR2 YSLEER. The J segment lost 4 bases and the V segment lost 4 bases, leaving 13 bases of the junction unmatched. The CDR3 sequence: CASSRRASGAGGETQYF. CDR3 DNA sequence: TGCGCCAGCAGCCGCCGTGCTAGCGGGGCGGGGGGAGAGACCCAGTACTTC.

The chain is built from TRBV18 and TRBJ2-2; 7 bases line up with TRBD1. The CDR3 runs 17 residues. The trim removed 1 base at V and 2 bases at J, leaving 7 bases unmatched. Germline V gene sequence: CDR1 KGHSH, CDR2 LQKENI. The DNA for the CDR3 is TGTGCCAGCTCACCACTGATAGGGGGCCCTAACACCGGGGAGCTGTTTTTT. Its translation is CASSPLIGGPNTGELFF.

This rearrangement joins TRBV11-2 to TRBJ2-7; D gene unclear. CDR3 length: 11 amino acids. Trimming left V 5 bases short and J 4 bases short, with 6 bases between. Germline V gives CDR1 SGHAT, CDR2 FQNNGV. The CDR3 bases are TGTGCCAGCAGCCAAGCATACGAGCAGTACTTC. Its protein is CASSQAYEQYF.

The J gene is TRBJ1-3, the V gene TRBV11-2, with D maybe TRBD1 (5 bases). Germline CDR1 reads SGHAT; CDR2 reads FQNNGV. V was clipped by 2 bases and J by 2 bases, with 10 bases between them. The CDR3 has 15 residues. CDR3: CASSLLAGTGNTIYF. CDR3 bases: TGTGCCAGCAGCTTATTGGCAGGGACTGGAAACACCATATATTTT.

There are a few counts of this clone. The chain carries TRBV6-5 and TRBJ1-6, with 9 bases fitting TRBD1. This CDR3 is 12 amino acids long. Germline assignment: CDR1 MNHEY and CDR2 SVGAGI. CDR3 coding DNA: TGTGGAACAGGGGGCGTTAATTCACCCCTCCACTTT. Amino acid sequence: CGTGGVNSPLHF.

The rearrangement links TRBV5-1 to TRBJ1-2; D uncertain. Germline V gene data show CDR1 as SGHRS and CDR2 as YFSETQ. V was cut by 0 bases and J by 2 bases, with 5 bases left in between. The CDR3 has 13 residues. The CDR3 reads CASSLVENYGYTF. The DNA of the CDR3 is TGCGCCAGCAGCTTGGTGGAAAACTATGGCTACACCTTC.

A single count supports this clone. This CDR3 reads CASSVSGEQFF. CDR3 nucleotide sequence: TGTGCCAGCAGCGTGTCGGGTGAGCAGTTCTTC. V and J are TRBV5-6 and TRBJ2-1, with no clear D. Germline V lookup: CDR1 SGHDT, CDR2 YYEEEE. Trimming shortened V by 4 bases and J by 9 bases, and 8 bases separated the two germline ends. CDR3 size: 11 residues.

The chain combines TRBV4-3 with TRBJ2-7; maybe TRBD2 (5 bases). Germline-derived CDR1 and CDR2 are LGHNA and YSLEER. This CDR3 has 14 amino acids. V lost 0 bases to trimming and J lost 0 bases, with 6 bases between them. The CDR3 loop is CASSQDEGSYEQYF. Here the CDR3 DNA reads TGCGCCAGCAGCCAAGATGAGGGCTCCTACGAGCAGTACTTC.